Below, 23 T cell receptor beta chains from the same sample are listed, as sequenced in a study of blood T cell repertoires in COVID-19. Libraries were prepared by immunoSEQ multiplex PCR; TCRdb keeps only in-frame clonotypes and omits some of them. The table lists 170,000 or so clones, 85% of them singletons. Sequenced input: PBMCs or T cells enriched from blood (not recorded which). Receptors originate from a man aged 35-49 years who had recovered from COVID-19.

V usage is TRBV28 and J usage is TRBJ1-5; no clear D. This CDR3 region has 14 residues. Trimming pared 6 bases from V and 5 bases from J, leaving 14 bases between. The germline CDR1 and CDR2 sequences are MDHEN and SYDVKM. This chain's CDR3 is CASSPTPGDQPQHF. CDR3 DNA sequence: TGTGCCAGCAGCCCTACGCCCGGTGATCAGCCCCAGCATTTT.

The J gene is TRBJ2-5, the V gene TRBV29-1; 9 nucleotides agree with TRBD1. Trimming removed 7 bases from V and 4 bases from J; junction bases left unmatched: 7. The CDR3 spans 13 residues. The germline CDR1 and CDR2 sequences are SQVTM and ANQGSEA. CDR3 residues: CSAGTGLGETQYF. The CDR3 DNA is TGCAGCGCAGGGACAGGGTTGGGAGAGACCCAGTACTTC.

J is TRBJ1-5 and V is TRBV19; 10 bases match TRBD1. V lost 5 bases and J lost 4; bases outside the gene matches: 5. The CDR3 spans 15 residues. Germline loops: CDR1 LNHDA, CDR2 SQIVND (reference sequence). The CDR3 protein is CASSLGQGGNQPQHF. CDR3 DNA sequence: TGTGCCAGTAGTCTTGGACAGGGGGGTAATCAGCCCCAGCATTTT.

The V gene is TRBV2, the J gene TRBJ1-6, with D possibly matching TRBD1 (5 bases). V shed 4 bases and J shed 4 bases, with 11 bases lying between them. The CDR3 covers 15 residues. Germline V lookup: CDR1 SNHLY, CDR2 FYNNEI. CDR3 protein: CASSATGAYNSPLHF. CDR3 coding DNA: TGTGCCAGCAGTGCTACAGGAGCGTATAATTCACCCCTCCACTTT.

This clone was seen only a few times. The chain combines TRBV19 with TRBJ2-7; 12 bases match TRBD1. Losses at the gene ends were 5 bases for V and 6 bases for J; bases not matched to a gene: 8. Germline V gene sequence: CDR1 LNHDA, CDR2 SQIVND (reference sequence). The CDR3 loop spans 15 amino acids. The CDR3 is CASSVSGTGGFEQYF. In DNA, the CDR3 is TGTGCCAGTAGTGTCTCCGGGACAGGGGGCTTCGAGCAGTACTTC.

The gene calls are TRBV28 and TRBJ1-5; D not certain. The CDR3 has 14 amino acids. Deletions cut 2 bases from V and 4 bases from J, with 9 bases between. CDR1 and CDR2 (germline): MDHEN, SYDVKM. The CDR3 reads CASSLIADNQPQHF. The CDR3 DNA sequence: TGTGCCAGCAGTTTAATCGCGGATAATCAGCCCCAGCATTTT. The full variable domain, with the rest looked up from reference TRBV28 and TRBJ1-5, is DVKVTQSSRYLVKRTGEKVFLECVQDMDHENMFWYRQDPGLGLRLIYFSYDVKMKEKGDIPEGYSVSREKKERFSLILESASTNQTSMYLCASSLIADNQPQHFGDGTRLSIL.

The chain carries TRBV4-2 and TRBJ2-4; TRBD2 agrees at 8 bases. The CDR3 is made up of 19 amino acids. Losses at the gene ends were 0 bases for V and 0 bases for J; bases not matched to a gene: 10. Germline assignment: CDR1 LGHNA and CDR2 YNFKEQ. CDR3 protein: CASSQDRGGLIGAKNIQYF. The CDR3 DNA follows: TGTGCCAGCAGCCAAGATCGGGGGGGACTAATTGGAGCCAAAAACATTCAGTACTTC.

This rearrangement joins TRBV5-5 to TRBJ1-5; D is unclear. With 0 bases removed from V and 3 bases from J, the gap between germline ends came to 7 bases. Germline V gene lookup returns CDR1 SGHKS and CDR2 YYEKEE (reference sequence). The CDR3 is 14 amino acids. The DNA of the CDR3 is TGTGCCAGCAGCTTGGATCCCTCCAATCAGCCCCAGCATTTT. Translation: CASSLDPSNQPQHF.

V is TRBV5-4 and J is TRBJ2-3; 7 bases match TRBD1. V was clipped by 0 bases and J by 3 bases; unmatched bases: 7. Germline V lookup: CDR1 SGHNT, CDR2 YYREEE (reference sequence). The CDR3 loop spans 16 amino acids. CDR3 protein: CASSLEEGGGTDTQYF. CDR3 DNA: TGTGCCAGCAGCTTGGAAGAAGGGGGCGGAACAGATACGCAGTATTTT.

DNA for the CDR3: TGTGCCAGCAGCTTAGAGGGACATTCTAATGAAAAACTGTTTTTT. Its translation is CASSLEGHSNEKLFF. The V call is TRBV7-9, the J call TRBJ1-4, with D perhaps matching TRBD1 (6 bases). Looked up from germline, CDR1 is SEHNR and CDR2 is FQNEAQ (reference sequence). The CDR3 sequence is 15 residues long. Trimming pared 1 base from V and 3 bases from J, leaving 9 bases between.

This sequence joins TRBV12-3 or TRBV12-4 and TRBJ2-7; possibly TRBD1 for D (6 bases). The length of the CDR3 is 12 residues. V lost 2 bases and J lost 6, with 8 bases in between. CDR3 coding DNA: TGTGCCAGCAGTTTAACCAGGGGCGAGCAGTACTTC. Its protein is CASSLTRGEQYF.

The chain uses TRBV28 and TRBJ2-4; 8 positions agree with TRBD2. With V trimmed by 5 bases and J by 6 bases, 12 bases remained unmatched. The CDR3 has 16 residues. The germline CDR1 and CDR2 sequences are MDHEN and SYDVKM. CDR3 in amino acids: CASSANPGLGGNIQYF. CDR3 nucleotides: TGTGCCAGCAGTGCCAACCCGGGACTAGGGGGAAACATTCAGTACTTC.

Here the CDR3 reads CASSTTGAAGYTF. For the CDR3, the DNA is TGTGCCAGCAGCACGACAGGGGCGGCTGGCTACACCTTC. The V call is TRBV9, the J call TRBJ1-2; 8 bases fit TRBD1. CDR1 and CDR2 from the germline V gene are SGDLS and YYNGEE. The CDR3 has 13 residues. Germline trimming cut 4 bases from V and 7 bases from J; bases unmatched to any gene: 6.

V and J are TRBV30 and TRBJ2-3, with TRBD1 as a possible D gene (5 bases). In germline, CDR1 is GTSNPN, CDR2 SVGIG (reference sequence). Trimming cost V 5 bases and J 4 bases, with 16 bases left between them. The CDR3 length is 14 residues. CDR3 loop: CAWAWGSPADTQYF. CDR3 nucleotides: TGTGCCTGGGCATGGGGCTCCCCCGCAGATACGCAGTATTTT.

There are a few counts of this clone. V usage is TRBV11-2 and J usage is TRBJ1-4, with D possibly TRBD1 on 6 matching bases. The length of the CDR3 is 14 residues. The V end was cut by 5 bases, the J end by 5 bases, with 12 bases between. Germline assignment: CDR1 SGHAT and CDR2 FQNNGV. The CDR3 DNA is TGTGCCAGCAGCGAATCTACAGGGAATGAAAAACTGTTTTTT. Translated, it gives CASSESTGNEKLFF.

The rearrangement links TRBV19 to TRBJ1-5; D is unresolved. Trimming removed 3 bases at V and 8 bases at J, with 23 bases between. The CDR3 has 17 amino acids. The germline V gene encodes CDR1 LNHDA and CDR2 SQIVND (reference sequence). CDR3 in DNA: TGTGCCAGTAGTATTCCTCCCCTGCGGGCCACCGAGGAGCCCCAGCATTTT. Amino acid sequence: CASSIPPLRATEEPQHF.

This chain uses TRBV19 with TRBJ1-5; 10 nucleotides match TRBD1. Germline assignment: CDR1 LNHDA and CDR2 SQIVND (reference sequence). This CDR3 region has 15 residues. The junction had 6 bases not matched to a gene; V was cut back by 3 bases and J by 7 bases. DNA of the CDR3: TGTGCCAGTAGTATCCCCCGGGACAGGGGCCAGCCCCAGCATTTT. This codes for CASSIPRDRGQPQHF. Combining the CDR3 with reference TRBV19 and TRBJ1-5 gives the whole variable domain DGGITQSPKYLFRKEGQNVTLSCEQNLNHDAMYWYRQDPGQGLRLIYYSQIVNDFQKGDIAEGYSVSREKKESFPLTVTSAQKNPTAFYLCASSIPRDRGQPQHFGDGTRLSIL.

The V gene is TRBV27, the J gene TRBJ1-6; 10 nucleotides align to TRBD1. V was clipped by 5 bases and J by 6 bases; unmatched bases: 4. Per the germline V gene, CDR1 is MNHEY and CDR2 is SMNVEV (reference sequence). The CDR3 has 15 amino acids. The CDR3 protein is CASSGRTGGNSPLHF. The CDR3 DNA reads as TGTGCCAGCAGTGGCAGGACAGGGGGTAATTCACCCCTCCACTTT.

V usage is TRBV28 and J usage is TRBJ1-2, with 7 bases matching TRBD1. The CDR3 has 13 residues. Germline CDR1 and CDR2: MDHEN and SYDVKM. J lost 6 bases, V lost 2 bases, and 3 bases had no gene match. CDR3 amino acids: CASSLITGDGYTF. The CDR3 DNA is TGTGCCAGCAGTTTAATCACAGGGGATGGCTACACCTTC.

This clone appeared once. V gene TRBV10-1 combines with J gene TRBJ2-3, with 9 bases aligning to TRBD1. Germline V gene sequence: CDR1 WNHNN, CDR2 SYGVQD (reference sequence). The CDR3 is made up of 15 amino acids. V lost 3 bases, J lost 3 bases, and 4 bases stayed unmatched. The CDR3, as DNA: TGCGCCAGCAGTGACCCGGGACAGGGAACAGATACGCAGTATTTT. Translation: CASSDPGQGTDTQYF.

The chain has TRBV9 and TRBJ1-4; a weak D match, TRBD1 (5 bases). CDR1 is SGDLS and CDR2 is YYNGEE in the germline V gene. CDR3 length equals 15 residues. V was shortened by 4 bases and J by 5 bases, with 15 bases between the two germline ends. The DNA for the CDR3 is TGTGCCAGCAGCCCCCCCGGGGGGGAGAATGAAAAACTGTTTTTT. Amino acid sequence: CASSPPGGENEKLFF.

The V call is TRBV10-1, the J call TRBJ2-3; TRBD2 agrees at 7 bases. Germline trimming cut 4 bases from V and 4 bases from J; bases unmatched to any gene: 5. CDR3 size: 14 residues. Germline V gives CDR1 WNHNN, CDR2 SYGVQD (reference sequence). The CDR3 loop is CASSGPSGSDTQYF. The CDR3 bases are TGCGCCAGCAGTGGGCCTAGCGGATCAGATACGCAGTATTTT.

The chain combines TRBV29-1 with TRBJ2-4; possibly TRBD1 for D (6 bases). Trimming took 4 bases from V and 7 from J, leaving 14 bases between them. This CDR3 has 13 residues. The germline gives CDR1 SQVTM, CDR2 ANQGSEA. CDR3 in amino acids: CSVAGTSGNIQYF. The DNA of the CDR3 is TGCAGCGTTGCGGGGACATCTGGGAACATTCAGTACTTC.